This T cell receptor (beta chain) is from a study of T-cell memory formation after mild COVID-19. Overall study findings and caveats: The main location of contracting CD4+ clones was CM and EM, and that of contracting CD8+ clones was EMRA.

TCRdb fed the 5' RACE reads into MiXCR, producing one record per CDR3 protein. The sample holds about 360,000 distinct CDR3 sequences, approximately 15% seen once. This clonotype was seen ten or more times. What it binds is not known. The V gene's germline CDR1 is MNHEY and CDR2 SVGAGI. The CDR3 spans 14 residues. V was pared by 5 bases and J by 1 base, with 4 bases of the junction left unmatched. The V and J genes are TRBV6-5 and TRBJ1-2, with 7 bases fitting TRBD1. The sequence came from a man aged 18 to 30 who had mild COVID-19 (a few samples of this study predate the infection). Cell type and time point are not known. Sample: PBMCs or a T cell subset sorted from them (not recorded which). CDR3 DNA: TGTGCCAGCAGTCCCCGACAGGGTAACTATGGCTACACCTTC. This sequence encodes CASSPRQGNYGYTF.